The 25 T cell receptor beta chains listed next were all sequenced from one sample in a study of cytomegalovirus exposure and HLA in healthy donors. The PCR employed 60 Vbeta primers together with 13 Jbeta primers. Using immunoSEQ multiplex PCR, the repertoire was profiled, and TCRdb retains in-frame clones only, with some absent. The sample includes roughly 130,000 clones, just under 75% seen only once; the top ten take 6% to 8%. Specimen: PBMCs. The receptors here all came from a man in his forties in good health and CMV-seropositive.

This rearrangement joins TRBV2 to TRBJ1-1; 7 positions match TRBD1. CDR1 and CDR2 (germline): SNHLY, FYNNEI. CDR3 length: 14 amino acids. The ends lost 9 bases at V and 4 bases at J; junction bases unmatched: 11. This chain's CDR3 is CASGKTGISTEAFF. CDR3 DNA: TGTGCCAGTGGGAAGACAGGGATAAGCACTGAAGCTTTCTTT.

This sequence joins TRBV4-1 and TRBJ1-1; D ambiguous. Trimming removed 5 bases from V and 4 bases from J, with 14 bases in between. The V gene's germline CDR1 is MGHRA and CDR2 YSYEKL. This CDR3 region has 14 residues. The CDR3 DNA reads as TGCGCCAGCAGCGCCAGGTCAACTCTCACTGAAGCTTTCTTT. Amino acids: CASSARSTLTEAFF.

This clone has a handful of counts. The rearrangement uses TRBV27 and TRBJ2-1; TRBD2 matches at 9 bases. This CDR3 is 16 amino acids long. J gave up 4 bases and V 0 bases, and 4 bases lay outside the gene matches. In germline, CDR1 is MNHEY, CDR2 SMNVEV (reference sequence). The CDR3 reads CASSLSAGGQYNEQFF. Here the CDR3 DNA reads TGTGCCAGCAGTTTATCGGCGGGGGGGCAATACAATGAGCAGTTCTTC.

The rearrangement joins TRBV6-4 to TRBJ1-1; 12 bases line up with TRBD1. The CDR3 extends over 13 amino acids. From germline, CDR1 is MRHNA and CDR2 SNTAGT. V was clipped by 6 bases and J by 11 bases; unmatched bases: 7. In nucleotides, the CDR3 is TGTGCCAGCAGCGAGGGGACAGGGGGCCGGGCTTTCTTT. Its translation: CASSEGTGGRAFF.

The gene calls are TRBV2 and TRBJ2-7; D may be TRBD1 (6 bases). The V gene's germline CDR1 is SNHLY and CDR2 FYNNEI. V was trimmed by 4 bases and J by 3 bases, leaving 13 bases between them. The CDR3 is made up of 14 amino acids. CDR3 region: CASSVQGSSYEQYF. In DNA, the CDR3 is TGTGCCAGCAGTGTACAGGGCAGCAGCTACGAGCAGTACTTC.

V is TRBV21-1 and J is TRBJ1-2. TRBV21-1 is a pseudogene. CDR3 size: 14 residues. The CDR3 nucleotides are TGTGCCAGCAGCAAAGAAGCGGGGAACTATGGCTACACCTTC. Encoded protein: CASSKEAGNYGYTF.

This chain connects TRBV27 to TRBJ1-4, with 10 bases matching TRBD1. With 5 bases clipped from V and 13 bases from J, the junction kept 7 bases outside the gene matches. The germline V gene has CDR1 MNHEY and CDR2 SMNVEV (reference sequence). The CDR3 is 13 amino acids. The CDR3 loop reads CASSGTGESGLFF. As DNA, the CDR3 is TGTGCCAGCAGTGGGACAGGGGAGTCTGGACTGTTTTTT.

This chain links TRBV29-1 with TRBJ2-2; 8 nucleotides agree with TRBD1. V trimming: 2 bases; J trimming: 6 bases; junction bases outside the gene matches: 11. The germline V gene encodes CDR1 SQVTM and CDR2 ANQGSEA. The CDR3 spans 16 residues. CDR3 DNA: TGCAGCGTTGAAAGCTCTTGGACAGGGTCCCCCGGGGAGCTGTTTTTT. It translates to CSVESSWTGSPGELFF.

This clone appeared a few times. V is TRBV30 and J is TRBJ1-1; 7 positions agree with TRBD1. Trimming cost V 3 bases and J 7 bases; bases outside gene matches: 8. The CDR3 sequence is 13 residues long. Per germline, CDR1 GTSNPN and CDR2 SVGIG (reference sequence). CDR3 protein: CAWSVTGAGEAFF. In DNA, the CDR3 is TGTGCCTGGAGCGTCACAGGGGCAGGTGAAGCTTTCTTT.

This clone showed up just once. This chain connects TRBV6-1 to TRBJ1-2; D possibly corresponds to TRBD1 (6 bases). CDR3 length equals 14 residues. V was clipped by 2 bases and J by 8 bases, with 15 bases between them. Germline values: CDR1 MNHNS, CDR2 SASEGT. The CDR3 nucleotides are TGTGCCAGCAGTGAATCGGGGGGCCCGAGGGGCTACACCTTC. It specifies CASSESGGPRGYTF.

This clone was seen only once. The chain joins TRBV11-2 to TRBJ2-3; TRBD2 might be the D (6 bases). The CDR3 has 15 residues. Germline CDR1 is SGHAT and CDR2 is FQNNGV. Trimming took off 0 bases at V and 5 bases at J, with 12 bases between the two ends. The CDR3 bases are TGTGCCAGCAGCTTAGAGACGGGAGAGGTAGATACGCAGTATTTT. Protein product: CASSLETGEVDTQYF. Variable domain in full (rest from reference TRBV11-2 and TRBJ2-3): EAGVAQSPRYKIIEKRQSVAFWCNPISGHATLYWYQQILGQGPKLLIQFQNNGVVDDSQLPKDRFSAERLKGVDSTLKIQPAKLEDSAVYLCASSLETGEVDTQYFGPGTRLTVL.

V is TRBV7-9 and J is TRBJ2-1; the match to TRBD1 covers 11 bases. Germline V gene lookup returns CDR1 SEHNR and CDR2 FQNEAQ (reference sequence). The CDR3 covers 15 residues. The junction had 11 bases not matched to a gene; V was cut back by 8 bases and J by 8 bases. The CDR3 protein is CASPGQGAKRDEQFF. The CDR3 DNA sequence: TGTGCCAGCCCCGGACAGGGGGCGAAGAGGGATGAGCAGTTCTTC.

This chain connects TRBV5-1 to TRBJ2-3, with 7 bases that match TRBD2. CDR3 size: 14 residues. V lost 5 bases to trimming and J lost 6 bases; unmatched junction nucleotides: 9. In germline, CDR1 is SGHRS, CDR2 YFSETQ. The CDR3 sequence is CASRREIISDTQYF. For the CDR3, the DNA is TGCGCCAGCAGGCGGGAGATTATCTCCGATACGCAGTATTTT.

This rearrangement joins TRBV6-5 to TRBJ2-7; 7 bases fit TRBD2. CDR1 and CDR2 (germline): MNHEY, SVGAGI. With 0 bases clipped from V and 0 bases from J, the junction kept 2 bases outside the gene matches. This CDR3 has 15 amino acids. In DNA form, the CDR3 reads TGTGCCAGCAGTTACTCGTCGGGAGGCTCCTACGAGCAGTACTTC. Translation: CASSYSSGGSYEQYF.

There are a few counts of this clone. The DNA for the CDR3 is TGTGCCAGCAGCGCCCAAGACAGGCCCGGTGAAGCTTTCTTT. Residues: CASSAQDRPGEAFF. The chain is built from TRBV9 and TRBJ1-1, with D possibly TRBD1 on 6 matching bases. The V end lost 3 bases, the J end lost 7 bases, and 16 bases lay between the germline ends. Per germline, CDR1 SGDLS and CDR2 YYNGEE. The CDR3 loop spans 14 amino acids.

The J gene is TRBJ2-5, the V gene TRBV7-6, with TRBD1 as a possible D gene (5 bases). Trimming cost V 5 bases and J 4 bases, with 8 bases left between them. Germline V gene data show CDR1 as SGHVS and CDR2 as FNYEAQ. The CDR3 runs to 12 residues. CDR3 region: CASSPRGETQYF. CDR3 in DNA: TGTGCCAGCAGCCCTAGGGGAGAGACCCAGTACTTC.

The genes are TRBV2 and TRBJ1-1, with 9 bases matching TRBD1. This CDR3 comprises 14 residues. Trimming cost V 6 bases and J 5 bases; bases outside gene matches: 7. Germline lookup yields CDR1 SNHLY and CDR2 FYNNEI. CDR3 residues: CASRAETGGTEAFF. In nucleotides, the CDR3 is TGTGCCAGCAGAGCTGAGACAGGGGGGACTGAAGCTTTCTTT.

This clone was recorded only once. This chain connects TRBV5-1 to TRBJ2-6; D might be TRBD1 (5 bases). From germline, CDR1 is SGHRS and CDR2 YFSETQ. Between the trimmed V and J ends, which lost 0 bases and 3 bases, there was a span of 10 bases. This CDR3 has 16 residues. The CDR3 spells CASSLAGMLGANVLTF. For the CDR3, the DNA is TGCGCCAGCAGCTTGGCAGGGATGCTTGGGGCCAACGTCCTGACTTTC.

This clone appeared a few times. The chain joins TRBV6-6 to TRBJ1-1; no reliable D call. V was clipped by 5 bases and J by 3 bases, with 13 bases between them. The CDR3 has 14 residues. Germline loops: CDR1 MNHNY, CDR2 SVGAGI (reference sequence). CDR3: CASSPHGRDTEAFF. The CDR3 nucleotides are TGTGCCAGCAGTCCCCACGGGCGGGACACTGAAGCTTTCTTT.

The chain uses TRBV5-1 and TRBJ2-3; TRBD1 aligns across 7 bases. V shed 5 bases, J shed 6 bases, and the junction held 12 bases outside the gene matches. This CDR3 region has 15 residues. Germline assignment: CDR1 SGHRS and CDR2 YFSETQ. CDR3 coding DNA: TGCGCCAGCAGTCGACAGGGAGATTTCACCGATACGCAGTATTTT. It encodes CASSRQGDFTDTQYF.

This clone came up a few times. The J gene is TRBJ2-3, the V gene TRBV28, with a possible D match to TRBD2 (5 bases). Looked up from germline, CDR1 is MDHEN and CDR2 is SYDVKM. Trimming left V 2 bases short and J 0 bases short, with 12 bases between. The CDR3 is 16 residues long. The CDR3 reads CASSLTGILSTDTQYF. The CDR3 coding sequence is TGTGCCAGCAGTTTAACGGGGATCCTAAGCACAGATACGCAGTATTTT.

The chain joins TRBV6-1 to TRBJ2-5, with D possibly being TRBD2 (5 bases). The DNA end lines up better with TRBJ2-7; the J call may be wrong. Germline CDR1 and CDR2: MNHNS and SASEGT. This CDR3 is built from 12 residues. The CDR3 bases are TGTGCCAGCCGTTCGGGATCCTACGAGCAGTACTTC. It encodes CASRSGSYEQYF.

V gene TRBV5-4 combines with J gene TRBJ2-7, with TRBD1 matching over 10 bases. Germline-derived CDR1 and CDR2 are SGHNT and YYREEE (reference sequence). The V segment lost 0 bases and the J segment 6 bases; nucleotides outside the gene matches: 6. CDR3 length: 15 residues. CDR3 loop: CASSLAGTGVVEQYF. The CDR3 DNA sequence: TGTGCCAGCAGCTTGGCTGGGACAGGGGTTGTCGAGCAGTACTTC.

The chain has TRBV18 and TRBJ2-2, with D uncertain. The CDR3 is 15 residues long. Germline-derived CDR1 and CDR2 are KGHSH and LQKENI. The V and J ends lost 3 bases and 8 bases respectively, with 16 bases between them. The CDR3 DNA sequence: TGTGCCAGCTCACCTATGAAGCTTTTAAGTGGGGAGCTGTTTTTT. Translation: CASSPMKLLSGELFF.

V and J are TRBV15 and TRBJ2-1; 10 nucleotides line up with TRBD2. Germline V gene lookup returns CDR1 LNHNV and CDR2 YYDKDF (reference sequence). J gave up 0 bases and V 1 base, and 9 bases lay outside the gene matches. This CDR3 spans 19 amino acids. The DNA of the CDR3 is TGTGCCACCAGCAGAGCTGATAGCGGGGGGCCGAGCTCCTACAATGAGCAGTTCTTC. This sequence encodes CATSRADSGGPSSYNEQFF.